The 4 T cell receptor beta chains below all came from one sample that was sequenced in a study of T cell responses to AZD1222 COVID-19 vaccine. Profiled with immunoSEQ multiplex PCR; TCRdb holds only in-frame clones, not every one. The repertoire has under 200,000 clones, around nine tenths of them found once; the top ten carry about 3.5%. Specimen: peripheral blood, collected 28 days after the second dose of the MenACWY control vaccine. The receptors were sampled from an adult who received the MenACWY meningococcal vaccine as a control.

J is TRBJ2-7 and V is TRBV11-3; D not certain. CDR3 length equals 14 residues. Per germline, CDR1 SGHNT and CDR2 YENEEA. Trimming shortened V by 1 base and J by 2 bases, and 9 bases separated the two germline ends. The CDR3 DNA follows: TGTGCCAGCAGCTTAGCTGGGCAGGCCTACGAGCAGTACTTC. As protein: CASSLAGQAYEQYF.

The V call is TRBV7-3, the J call TRBJ2-1, with 12 bases aligning to TRBD2. Germline CDR1 is SGHTA and CDR2 is FQGTGA. Trimming cost V 5 bases and J 8 bases; bases outside gene matches: 10. This CDR3 is 16 amino acids long. CDR3 in DNA: TGTGCCAGCAGCCGCGATCCACTAGCGGGAGGCCATGAGCAGTTCTTC. Protein product: CASSRDPLAGGHEQFF.

The chain combines TRBV5-1 with TRBJ1-5, with a possible D match to TRBD1 (5 bases). The CDR3 spans 15 residues. CDR1 SGHRS and CDR2 YFSETQ come from the germline V gene. Trimming removed 0 bases from V and 7 bases from J, with 14 bases in between. CDR3 DNA: TGCGCCAGCAGCTTGGGGCAGGGTGGGTACCAGCCCCAGCATTTT. Its protein is CASSLGQGGYQPQHF.

This sequence joins TRBV28 and TRBJ1-5; unclear D gene. The germline V gene has CDR1 MDHEN and CDR2 SYDVKM. The V and J ends lost 6 bases and 0 bases respectively, with 9 bases between them. This CDR3 contains 14 residues. The CDR3 coding sequence is TGTGCCAGCAGGTCCGACCTTAGCAATCAGCCCCAGCATTTT. Protein sequence: CASRSDLSNQPQHF.